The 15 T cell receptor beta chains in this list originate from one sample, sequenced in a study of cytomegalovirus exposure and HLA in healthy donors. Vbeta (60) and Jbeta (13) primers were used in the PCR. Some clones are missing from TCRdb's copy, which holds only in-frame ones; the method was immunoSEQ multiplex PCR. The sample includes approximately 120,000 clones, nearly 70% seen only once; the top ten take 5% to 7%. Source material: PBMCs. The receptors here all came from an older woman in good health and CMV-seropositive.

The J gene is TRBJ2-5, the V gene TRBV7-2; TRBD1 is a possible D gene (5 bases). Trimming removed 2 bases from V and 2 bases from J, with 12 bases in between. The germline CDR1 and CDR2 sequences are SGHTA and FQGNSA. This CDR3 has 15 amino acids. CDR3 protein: CASSLWMGQQETQYF. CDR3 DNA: TGTGCCAGCAGCTTATGGATGGGGCAACAAGAGACCCAGTACTTC. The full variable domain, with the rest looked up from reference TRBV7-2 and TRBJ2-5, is GAGVSQSPSNKVTEKGKDVELRCDPISGHTALYWYRQSLGQGLEFLIYFQGNSAPDKSGLPSDRFSAERTGGSVSTLTIQRTQQEDSAVYLCASSLWMGQQETQYFGPGTRLLVL.

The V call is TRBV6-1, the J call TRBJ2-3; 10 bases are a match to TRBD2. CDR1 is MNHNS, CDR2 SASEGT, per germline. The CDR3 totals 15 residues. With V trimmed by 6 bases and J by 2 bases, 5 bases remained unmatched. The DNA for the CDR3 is TGTGCCAGCAGCGATAGCGGGGGGTACACAGATACGCAGTATTTT. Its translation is CASSDSGGYTDTQYF.

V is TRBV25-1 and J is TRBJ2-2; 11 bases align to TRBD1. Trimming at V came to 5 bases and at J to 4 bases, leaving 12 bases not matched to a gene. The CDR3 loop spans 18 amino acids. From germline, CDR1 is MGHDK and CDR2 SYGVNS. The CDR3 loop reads CASSPEAGQGARTGELFF. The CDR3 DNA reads TGTGCCAGCAGTCCCGAGGCAGGACAGGGGGCGCGCACCGGGGAGCTGTTTTTT. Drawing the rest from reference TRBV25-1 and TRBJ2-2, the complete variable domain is EADIYQTPRYLVIGTGKKITLECSQTMGHDKMYWYQQDPGMELHLIHYSYGVNSTEKGDLSSESTVSRIRTEHFPLTLESARPSHTSQYLCASSPEAGQGARTGELFFGEGSRLTVL.

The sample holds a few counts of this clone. CDR3 DNA: TGCGCCAGCAGCTTGGCCGGTCCTCCCGGGGAGCTGTTTTTT. It translates to CASSLAGPPGELFF. The chain recombines TRBV5-1 with TRBJ2-2; D gene ambiguous. The CDR3 sequence is 14 residues long. The V gene lost 0 bases and the J gene lost 6 bases, with 9 bases spanning the gap. Germline-derived CDR1 and CDR2 are SGHRS and YFSETQ.

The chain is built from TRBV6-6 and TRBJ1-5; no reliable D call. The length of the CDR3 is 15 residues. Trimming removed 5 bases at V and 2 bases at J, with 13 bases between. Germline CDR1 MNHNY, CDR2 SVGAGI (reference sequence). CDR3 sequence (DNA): TGTGCCAGCAGTCACGATTCGGTTCGCAATCAGCCCCAGCATTTT. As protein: CASSHDSVRNQPQHF.

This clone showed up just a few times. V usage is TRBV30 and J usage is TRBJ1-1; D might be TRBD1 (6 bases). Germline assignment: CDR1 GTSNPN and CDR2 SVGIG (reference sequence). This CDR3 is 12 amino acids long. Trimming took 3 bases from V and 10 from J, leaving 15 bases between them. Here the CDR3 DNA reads TGTGCCTGGAGCATTGGCGCAGGGGTAGCTTTCTTT. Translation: CAWSIGAGVAFF.

Written as DNA, the CDR3 is TGCGCCAGCGCCTACGCCACTGGACGGACTTCTAATGAAAAACTGTTTTTT. It specifies CASAYATGRTSNEKLFF. The chain recombines TRBV5-1 with TRBJ1-4; D unresolved. The V end lost 7 bases, the J end lost 3 bases, and 22 bases lay between the germline ends. The length of the CDR3 is 17 residues. From germline, CDR1 is SGHRS and CDR2 YFSETQ. The entire variable domain, with the rest obtained from reference TRBV5-1 and TRBJ1-4, is as follows: KAGVTQTPRYLIKTRGQQVTLSCSPISGHRSVSWYQQTPGQGLQFLFEYFSETQRNKGNFPGRFSGRQFSNSRSEMNVSTLELGDSALYLCASAYATGRTSNEKLFFGSGTQLSVL.

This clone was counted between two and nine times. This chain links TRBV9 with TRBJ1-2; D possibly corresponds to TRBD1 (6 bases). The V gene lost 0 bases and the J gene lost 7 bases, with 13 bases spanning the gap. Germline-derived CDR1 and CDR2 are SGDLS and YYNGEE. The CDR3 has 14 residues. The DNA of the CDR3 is TGTGCCAGCAGCGTAGCGACACAGGGATTTGGCTACACCTTC. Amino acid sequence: CASSVATQGFGYTF.

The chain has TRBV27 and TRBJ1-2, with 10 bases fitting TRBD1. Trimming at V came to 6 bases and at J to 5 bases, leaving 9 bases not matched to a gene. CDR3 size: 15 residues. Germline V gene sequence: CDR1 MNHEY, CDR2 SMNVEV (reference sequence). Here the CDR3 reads CASSLGQGGRYGYTF. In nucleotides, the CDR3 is TGTGCCAGCAGCCTTGGACAGGGGGGGCGGTATGGCTACACCTTC.

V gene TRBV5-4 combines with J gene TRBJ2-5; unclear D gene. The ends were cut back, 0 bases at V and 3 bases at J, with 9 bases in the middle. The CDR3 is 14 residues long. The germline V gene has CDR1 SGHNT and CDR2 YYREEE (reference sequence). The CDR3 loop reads CASSLAHAEETQYF. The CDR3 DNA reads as TGTGCCAGCAGCTTGGCCCACGCGGAAGAGACCCAGTACTTC.

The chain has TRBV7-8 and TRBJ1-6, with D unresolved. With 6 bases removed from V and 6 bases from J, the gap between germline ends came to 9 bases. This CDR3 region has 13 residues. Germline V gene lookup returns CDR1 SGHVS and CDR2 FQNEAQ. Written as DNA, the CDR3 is TGTGCCAGCAGGAAAACCGGTAATTCACCCCTCCACTTT. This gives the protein CASRKTGNSPLHF. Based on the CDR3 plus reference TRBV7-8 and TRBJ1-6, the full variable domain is GAGVSQSPRYKVAKRGQDVALRCDPISGHVSLFWYQQALGQGPEFLTYFQNEAQLDKSGLPSDRFFAERPEGSVSTLKIQRTQQEDSAVYLCASRKTGNSPLHFGNGTRLTVT.

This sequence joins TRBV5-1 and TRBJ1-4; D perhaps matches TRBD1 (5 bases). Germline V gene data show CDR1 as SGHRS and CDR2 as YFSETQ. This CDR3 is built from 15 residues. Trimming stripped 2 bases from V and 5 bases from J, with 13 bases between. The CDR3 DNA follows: TGCGCCAGCAGCTTAGGGGATCTGGGGAATGAAAAACTGTTTTTT. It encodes CASSLGDLGNEKLFF.

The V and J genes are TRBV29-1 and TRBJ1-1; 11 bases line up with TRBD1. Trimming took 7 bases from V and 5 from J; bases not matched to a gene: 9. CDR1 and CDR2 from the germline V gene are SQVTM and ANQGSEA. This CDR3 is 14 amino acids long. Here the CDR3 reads CSGLGTGGRTEAFF. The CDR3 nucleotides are TGCAGCGGGCTAGGGACAGGGGGGAGGACTGAAGCTTTCTTT.

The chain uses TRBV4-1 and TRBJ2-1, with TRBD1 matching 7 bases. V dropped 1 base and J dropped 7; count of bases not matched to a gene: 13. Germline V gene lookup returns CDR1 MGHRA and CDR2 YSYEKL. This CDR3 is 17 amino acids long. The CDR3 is CASSQVFRGATGNEQFF. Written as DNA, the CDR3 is TGCGCCAGCAGCCAAGTCTTTAGAGGGGCGACAGGGAATGAGCAGTTCTTC.

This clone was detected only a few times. CDR3 region: CASAWTSARSANYEQYF. The CDR3 nucleotides read TGTGCCAGCGCCTGGACTAGCGCTCGAAGTGCGAACTACGAGCAGTACTTC. The J gene is TRBJ2-7, the V gene TRBV7-8; 9 nucleotides line up with TRBD2. With V trimmed by 8 bases and J by 3 bases, 17 bases remained unmatched. Germline V lookup: CDR1 SGHVS, CDR2 FQNEAQ. CDR3 length: 17 residues.